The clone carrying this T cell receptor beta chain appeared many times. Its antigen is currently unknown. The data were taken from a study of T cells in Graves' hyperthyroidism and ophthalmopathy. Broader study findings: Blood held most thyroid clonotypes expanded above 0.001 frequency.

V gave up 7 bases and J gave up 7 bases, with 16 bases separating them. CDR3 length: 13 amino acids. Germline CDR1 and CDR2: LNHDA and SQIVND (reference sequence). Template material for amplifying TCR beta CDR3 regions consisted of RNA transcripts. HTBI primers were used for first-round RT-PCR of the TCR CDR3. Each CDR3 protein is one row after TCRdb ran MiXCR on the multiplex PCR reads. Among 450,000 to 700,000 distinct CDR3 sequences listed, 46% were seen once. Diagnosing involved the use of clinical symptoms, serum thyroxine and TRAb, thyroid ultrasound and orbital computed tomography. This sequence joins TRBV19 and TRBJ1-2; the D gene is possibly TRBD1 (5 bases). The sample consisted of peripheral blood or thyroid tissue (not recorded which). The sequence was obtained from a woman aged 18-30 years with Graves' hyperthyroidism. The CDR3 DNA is TGTGCCAGTACAACCGGGACTCACCTTGGCTACACCTTC. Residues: CASTTGTHLGYTF.